These T cell receptor beta chains were read from a single sample in a study of blood T cell repertoires in COVID-19. Here immunoSEQ multiplex PCR was the method, and the copy in TCRdb shows in-frame clones only, minus some. The sample lists about 250,000 clones, roughly 85% seen once, with 9.1% in the top ten. The sample taken for sequencing was PBMCs or T cells enriched from blood (not recorded which). The receptors here all came from a woman in her fifties or sixties with acute COVID-19. Each CDR3 is given with its conserved first and last residue. A D gene is named only where the DNA matches it firmly. A row's size may be missing; if present it is once, few, many or a size class.

j_gene,v_gene,abundance,d_gene,CDR3aa,CDR3nt
TRBJ2-3,TRBV7-8,.,TRBD2,CASIAAGGPGDTQYF,TGTGCCAGCATCGCTGCGGGGGGGCCAGGAGATACGCAGTATTTT
TRBJ1-4,TRBV5-4,.,TRBD1,CASRSQTGGNEKLFF,TGTGCCAGCAGATCACAGACAGGGGGTAATGAAAAACTGTTTTTT
TRBJ2-1,TRBV5-5,.,.,CASSLKSERGRGDNEQFF,TGTGCCAGCAGCTTGAAGTCGGAGCGAGGCCGCGGGGACAATGAGCAGTTCTTC
TRBJ1-2,TRBV6-2/TRBV6-3,.,TRBD1,CASSTLGQGFYSLGYTF,TGTGCCAGCAGCACACTCGGACAGGGGTTTTACTCTCTTGGCTACACCTTC
TRBJ1-1,TRBV10-1,.,.,CASSDQRGHSFMNTEAFF,TGCGCCAGCAGTGACCAGAGGGGACATTCGTTCATGAACACTGAAGCTTTCTTT
TRBJ2-2,TRBV3-1/TRBV3-2,.,.,CASSLPGVNTGELFF,TGTGCCAGCAGCCTTCCAGGGGTTAACACCGGGGAGCTGTTTTTT
TRBJ1-2,TRBV7-9,.,TRBD1,CASSLGTGGKRTGYTF,TGTGCCAGCAGCTTAGGGACAGGGGGCAAAAGGACTGGCTACACCTTC
TRBJ1-1,TRBV6-2/TRBV6-3,.,.,CASSYKQIIRTEAFF,TGTGCCAGCAGTTACAAACAGATTATAAGGACTGAAGCTTTCTTT
TRBJ2-2,TRBV4-1,.,.,CASSQEGGVAGELFF,TGCGCCAGCAGCCAAGAAGGAGGTGTGGCCGGGGAGCTGTTTTTT
TRBJ2-7,TRBV2,.,TRBD2,CASSAEERGPYEQYF,TGTGCCAGCAGCGCCGAGGAGCGGGGTCCCTACGAGCAGTACTTC
TRBJ2-1,TRBV7-2,.,TRBD1,CASSLGGTGRSEQFF,TGTGCCAGCAGCTTAGGAGGGACAGGGCGGAGTGAGCAGTTCTTC
TRBJ1-5,TRBV5-5,.,.,CASSPQGLSGNQPQHF,TGTGCCAGCAGCCCTCAGGGCCTCAGCGGCAATCAGCCCCAGCATTTT
TRBJ1-6,TRBV6-6,.,TRBD1,CASSYEGGQANSPLHF,TGTGCCAGCAGTTACGAGGGCGGACAGGCGAATTCACCCCTCCACTTT
TRBJ1-1,TRBV30,.,TRBD1,CAWSSGQGLSTEAFF,TGTGCCTGGAGCTCAGGACAGGGTTTGAGCACTGAAGCTTTCTTT
TRBJ1-2,TRBV19,.,.,CASSDRSQYYGYTF,TGTGCCAGTAGTGACAGGAGCCAATACTATGGCTACACCTTC
TRBJ1-1,TRBV25-1,.,TRBD1,CASSGLTGPSTEAFF,TGTGCCAGCAGTGGCCTGACAGGGCCGTCCACTGAAGCTTTCTTT
TRBJ1-1,TRBV27,many,.,CASTPTRGLNTEAFF,TGTGCCAGCACCCCTACGCGGGGCTTGAACACTGAAGCTTTCTTT
TRBJ1-2,TRBV28,.,.,CASSRLNRSGYGYTF,TGTGCCAGCAGCAGACTCAACAGGTCAGGGTATGGCTACACCTTC
TRBJ2-4,TRBV3-1/TRBV3-2,.,TRBD2,CASSQATSGGEVAKNIQYF,TGTGCCAGCAGCCAAGCAACTAGCGGGGGGGAGGTAGCCAAAAACATTCAGTACTTC
TRBJ1-6,TRBV19,few,.,CASSMGSSYNSPLHF,TGTGCCAGTAGTATGGGGAGCTCCTATAATTCACCCCTCCACTTT
TRBJ2-7,TRBV7-8,.,TRBD1,CASSFRTGGYEQYF,TGTGCCAGCAGCTTCCGGACAGGGGGTTACGAGCAGTACTTC
TRBJ2-5,TRBV5-6,.,TRBD2,CASSLLLAGGDGTQYF,TGTGCCAGCAGCTTGTTGCTAGCGGGGGGTGATGGGACCCAGTACTTC
TRBJ1-6,TRBV12-5,.,.,CASGLEFSDSPLHF,TGTGCTAGTGGTTTGGAGTTTAGTGATTCACCCCTCCACTTT
TRBJ2-5,TRBV2,few,TRBD2,CASSENRRGGVETQYF,TGTGCCAGCAGTGAAAATCGGCGGGGGGGCGTGGAGACCCAGTACTTC
TRBJ1-6,TRBV27,once,.,CASSPSSYNSPLHF,TGTGCCAGCAGTCCCAGCTCCTATAATTCACCCCTCCACTTT
TRBJ2-2,TRBV6-5,.,TRBD1,CASSYGTGDTGELFF,TGTGCCAGCAGTTACGGGACAGGGGATACCGGGGAGCTGTTTTTT
TRBJ1-1,TRBV30,many,.,CAWSTVNTEAFF,TGTGCCTGGAGTACGGTGAACACTGAAGCTTTCTTT
TRBJ2-7,TRBV20-1,.,.,CSASPVTSYEQYF,TGCAGTGCTAGTCCGGTCACCTCCTACGAGCAGTACTTC
TRBJ2-2,TRBV18,.,TRBD1,CASSTTGLGTGELFF,TGTGCCAGCTCAACGACAGGGCTTGGGACCGGGGAGCTGTTTTTT
TRBJ1-5,TRBV6-5,.,.,CASSYSIDPSQPQHF,TGTGCCAGCAGTTACTCGATCGATCCCAGTCAGCCCCAGCATTTT
TRBJ1-4,TRBV9,few,.,CASSPAFGTSDEKLFF,TGTGCCAGCAGCCCAGCGTTTGGAACTTCCGACGAAAAACTGTTTTTT
TRBJ1-1,TRBV7-9,.,.,CASSRGALNTEAFF,TGTGCCAGCAGCCGCGGAGCCTTGAACACTGAAGCTTTCTTT
TRBJ2-2,TRBV10-1,.,.,CASSGGRSANTGELFF,TGCGCCAGCAGTGGGGGCAGGTCAGCGAACACCGGGGAGCTGTTTTTT
TRBJ1-2,TRBV27,.,.,CASFSGSTYGYTF,TGTGCCAGTTTCTCTGGGAGTACGTATGGCTACACCTTC
TRBJ2-7,TRBV7-2,.,.,CASQGLSYEQYF,TGTGCCAGCCAGGGCCTCTCCTACGAGCAGTACTTC
TRBJ1-2,TRBV25-1,.,TRBD1,CASSPTGTGDGYTF,TGTGCCAGCAGTCCGACCGGGACAGGGGATGGCTACACCTTC
TRBJ1-2,TRBV5-1,few,.,CASSPGAIRGYGYTF,TGCGCCAGCAGCCCCGGAGCCATACGGGGCTATGGCTACACCTTC
TRBJ1-5,TRBV6-8,.,.,CASSYLSGQPNQPQHF,TGTGCCAGCAGTTACTTGTCGGGACAACCTAATCAGCCCCAGCATTTT
TRBJ2-3,TRBV30,.,TRBD2,CAWNAGGLSTDTQYF,TGTGCCTGGAACGCGGGGGGCCTTAGCACAGATACGCAGTATTTT
TRBJ2-7,TRBV20-1,.,.,CSALLSYEQYF,TGCAGTGCCCTCCTTAGCTACGAGCAGTACTTC
TRBJ1-2,TRBV12-3/TRBV12-4,.,.,CASSSTGYGYTF,TGTGCCAGCAGTTCGACGGGATATGGCTACACCTTC
TRBJ2-5,TRBV5-1,.,.,CASSIRDQETQYF,TGCGCCAGCAGCATCCGGGACCAAGAGACCCAGTACTTC